The T cell receptor (beta chain) described here comes from a study of prognosis after radiotherapy for stage I lung cancer. Turning to the study itself: Non-small cell lung cancer patients at stage I were enrolled between early 2018 and early 2019. Overall study findings and caveats: There were reportedly differences in TRBV and TRBJ gene usage between patients with and without metastases.

From genomic DNA, two-round multiplex PCR was used to amplify TCR beta CDR3. Every TRBV and TRBJ gene had its own specific primer in first-round PCR. Using its own MiXCR run on the multiplex PCR reads, TCRdb lists one record per CDR3 protein. The table shows more than 10,000 distinct CDR3 sequences, with 35% occurring only once. V trimming: 0 bases; J trimming: 5 bases; junction bases outside the gene matches: 13. Germline V gives CDR1 SGHTA, CDR2 FQGNSA. The CDR3 contains 19 residues. By share of the sample, this clonotype is medium-sized. Its antigen is not identified. V usage is TRBV7-2 and J usage is TRBJ2-1; 10 positions match TRBD1. The sequencing used PBMCs, collected before or after stereotactic body radiation therapy (not recorded which). The TCR sequence derives from a donor at least 50 years old with non-small cell lung cancer. CDR3 coding DNA: TGTGCCAGCAGCTTAGCCAGGGACAGGGGAGAAAGGAGCCACAATGAGCAGTTCTTC. Amino acids: CASSLARDRGERSHNEQFF.